These 20 T cell receptor beta chains were sequenced from one sample in a study of blood T cell repertoires in COVID-19. Clones were read by immunoSEQ multiplex PCR, and TCRdb kept only the in-frame ones, dropping some. The table has about 160,000 clones, approximately 86% seen once; the top ten hold 3.9%. The specimen sequenced was peripheral blood. Receptors were obtained from a woman aged 55-69 years who had recovered from COVID-19.

CDR3 nucleotide sequence: TGTGCCAGCAATACAGGGGGCACTTCACCCCTCCACTTT. Translation gives CASNTGGTSPLHF. The J gene is TRBJ1-6, the V gene TRBV7-9, with 9 positions matching TRBD1. The junction had 4 bases not matched to a gene; V was cut back by 7 bases and J by 9 bases. Germline-derived CDR1 and CDR2 are SEHNR and FQNEAQ (reference sequence). This CDR3 region has 13 residues.

CDR3 amino acids: CASTLDGGYGYTF. DNA of the CDR3: TGTGCCAGCACCCTGGACGGGGGCTATGGCTACACCTTC. This chain links TRBV12-3 or TRBV12-4 with TRBJ1-2; D is perhaps TRBD1 (5 bases). The V gene lost 7 bases and the J gene lost 4 bases, with 13 bases spanning the gap. There are 13 residues in the CDR3.

The chain is built from TRBV28 and TRBJ1-5, with D possibly TRBD1 on 5 matching bases. Per the germline V gene, CDR1 is MDHEN and CDR2 is SYDVKM. Trimming pared 10 bases from V and 5 bases from J, leaving 15 bases between. The CDR3 contains 13 residues. The CDR3 sequence is CATRVRGYQPQHF. The CDR3 DNA reads as TGTGCCACCCGAGTCCGGGGGTATCAGCCCCAGCATTTT.

The gene calls are TRBV10-3 and TRBJ2-2; 8 bases map to TRBD2. The CDR3 spans 13 residues. V dropped 10 bases and J dropped 1; count of bases not matched to a gene: 2. The germline V gene has CDR1 ENHRY and CDR2 SYGVKD. The CDR3 sequence: CATGLGNTGELFF. CDR3 nucleotide sequence: TGTGCCACGGGACTAGGGAACACCGGGGAGCTGTTTTTT.

The rearrangement links TRBV5-1 to TRBJ2-7; D may be TRBD1 (6 bases). The germline V gene has CDR1 SGHRS and CDR2 YFSETQ. V lost 0 bases and J lost 2, with 9 bases in between. This CDR3 is built from 14 residues. The CDR3 protein is CASSLVGAPYEQYF. As DNA, the CDR3 is TGCGCCAGCAGCTTGGTGGGGGCGCCCTACGAGCAGTACTTC.

This chain links TRBV5-6 with TRBJ2-2; weak D call: TRBD1 (6 bases). Germline-derived CDR1 and CDR2 are SGHDT and YYEEEE. V lost 6 bases to trimming and J lost 1 base, with 16 bases between them. This CDR3 has 16 amino acids. Written as DNA, the CDR3 is TGTGCCAGCAACGGACAGCCGGTCTGGAACACCGGGGAGCTGTTTTTT. Amino acids: CASNGQPVWNTGELFF.

V gene TRBV9 combines with J gene TRBJ2-2; D might be TRBD1 (5 bases). This CDR3 is built from 16 residues. Trimming shortened V by 4 bases and J by 1 base, and 14 bases separated the two germline ends. Germline CDR1 reads SGDLS; CDR2 reads YYNGEE. This chain's CDR3 is CASSPGHGRNTGELFF. The CDR3 DNA is TGTGCCAGCAGCCCCGGACATGGCCGGAACACCGGGGAGCTGTTTTTT.

This clone was detected only once. The V and J genes are TRBV7-2 and TRBJ2-7; perhaps TRBD2 as D (7 bases). Germline-derived CDR1 and CDR2 are SGHTA and FQGNSA. CDR3 size: 19 residues. V was pared by 7 bases and J by 2 bases, with 30 bases between. The CDR3 is CASTVSGGPRTTGPYEQYF. CDR3 DNA sequence: TGTGCCAGCACCGTATCCGGGGGGCCGAGGACGACGGGCCCCTACGAGCAGTACTTC.

The rearrangement links TRBV28 to TRBJ2-5; the match to TRBD2 covers 14 bases. The junction had 0 bases not matched to a gene; V was cut back by 0 bases and J by 3 bases. Germline CDR1 and CDR2: MDHEN and SYDVKM. This CDR3 contains 16 residues. The CDR3 DNA sequence: TGTGCCAGCAGTTTATGGGGACTAGCGGGGGAAGAGACCCAGTACTTC. Its translation is CASSLWGLAGEETQYF.

The rearrangement links TRBV28 to TRBJ2-5, with TRBD2 matching 7 bases. The V segment lost 4 bases and the J segment 2 bases; nucleotides outside the gene matches: 7. The CDR3 spans 15 residues. Germline assignment: CDR1 MDHEN and CDR2 SYDVKM. The CDR3 loop reads CASSSLLGGQETQYF. The CDR3 DNA reads TGTGCCAGCAGTTCACTCCTGGGAGGGCAAGAGACCCAGTACTTC.

The chain links TRBV9 to TRBJ2-2; TRBD2 matches 9 bases. CDR1 and CDR2 (germline): SGDLS, YYNGEE. V gave up 0 bases and J gave up 5 bases; unmatched junction bases: 2. The CDR3 is 15 amino acids. In nucleotides, the CDR3 is TGTGCCAGCAGCGTAGGACTAGCGGTGACCGGGGAGCTGTTTTTT. It yields the protein CASSVGLAVTGELFF. The whole variable domain, filled in from reference TRBV9 and TRBJ2-2, reads DSGVTQTPKHLITATGQRVTLRCSPRSGDLSVYWYQQSLDQGLQFLIQYYNGEERAKGNILERFSAQQFPDLHSELNLSSLELGDSALYFCASSVGLAVTGELFFGEGSRLTVL.

A single count supports this clone. This rearrangement joins TRBV28 to TRBJ1-1; 9 positions agree with TRBD1. J was trimmed by 1 base and V by 5 bases; bases with no gene match: 5. In germline, CDR1 is MDHEN, CDR2 SYDVKM. The CDR3 loop spans 15 amino acids. The CDR3 DNA reads as TGTGCCAGCAGTAACAACAGGGGGCGGAACACTGAAGCTTTCTTT. Residues: CASSNNRGRNTEAFF. The complete variable domain, with remaining parts taken from reference TRBV28 and TRBJ1-1, reads DVKVTQSSRYLVKRTGEKVFLECVQDMDHENMFWYRQDPGLGLRLIYFSYDVKMKEKGDIPEGYSVSREKKERFSLILESASTNQTSMYLCASSNNRGRNTEAFFGQGTRLTVV.

The chain employs TRBV2 and TRBJ2-5, with D perhaps matching TRBD1 (5 bases). This CDR3 spans 14 amino acids. Germline V lookup: CDR1 SNHLY, CDR2 FYNNEI. V lost 5 bases, J lost 0 bases, and 10 bases lay in between. This chain's CDR3 is CASSQTAYQETQYF. DNA for the CDR3: TGTGCCAGCAGTCAGACAGCGTACCAAGAGACCCAGTACTTC.

The chain recombines TRBV29-1 with TRBJ2-7; 11 bases align to TRBD1. CDR3 length: 13 amino acids. Germline CDR1 and CDR2: SQVTM and ANQGSEA. J lost 3 bases, V lost 6 bases, and 4 bases had no gene match. The CDR3 is CSVPGQGGYEQYF. The CDR3 bases are TGCAGCGTCCCGGGACAGGGGGGCTACGAGCAGTACTTC.

CDR3 DNA sequence: TGTGCCACCAGCAGAGATGGGTCGGGTCGGAGCACCGGGGAGCTGTTTTTT. Amino acid sequence: CATSRDGSGRSTGELFF. V is TRBV15 and J is TRBJ2-2; D gene unclear. The CDR3 is 17 amino acids. V lost 0 bases, J lost 4 bases, and 15 bases lay in between. CDR1 is LNHNV and CDR2 is YYDKDF in the germline V gene (reference sequence).

The CDR3 coding sequence is TGTGCCAGTAGTGGGCCGGGACAGGGTTCTGAAAAACTGTTTTTT. Translated: CASSGPGQGSEKLFF. The J gene is TRBJ1-4, the V gene TRBV19; 9 nucleotides line up with TRBD1. The CDR3 is made up of 15 amino acids. CDR1 LNHDA and CDR2 SQIVND come from the germline V gene (reference sequence). V dropped 5 bases and J dropped 7; count of bases not matched to a gene: 8.

This clone has only one observation. This sequence joins TRBV7-8 and TRBJ2-3; TRBD2 is a possible D gene (6 bases). V gave up 5 bases and J gave up 4 bases, with 13 bases separating them. CDR3 length: 14 residues. CDR1 SGHVS and CDR2 FQNEAQ come from the germline V gene. Here the CDR3 DNA reads TGTGCCAGCAGCGCCAGACTAGTTTCAGATACGCAGTATTTT. Protein sequence: CASSARLVSDTQYF.

This chain connects TRBV7-9 to TRBJ2-1; 10 nucleotides line up with TRBD2. The germline V gene has CDR1 SEHNR and CDR2 FQNEAQ (reference sequence). V lost 6 bases, J lost 6 bases, and 8 bases stayed unmatched. The CDR3 is made up of 15 amino acids. CDR3 sequence reads: CASSLSGGATNEQFF. CDR3 nucleotide sequence: TGTGCCAGCAGTTTGAGCGGGGGGGCGACCAATGAGCAGTTCTTC.

The rearrangement uses TRBV7-6 and TRBJ1-5; a possible D gene is TRBD1 (5 bases). The V end was cut by 2 bases, the J end by 4 bases, with 12 bases between. Germline V CDR1 and CDR2: SGHVS, FNYEAQ. This CDR3 is 15 amino acids long. CDR3 DNA: TGTGCCAGCAGCTTACGGGGGGGTTTTAATCAGCCCCAGCATTTT. Its protein product is CASSLRGGFNQPQHF.

This clone was observed a few times. The rearrangement links TRBV14 to TRBJ1-1; D not resolved. The ends were cut back, 4 bases at V and 1 base at J, with 22 bases in the middle. The CDR3 totals 18 residues. Germline V lookup: CDR1 SGHDN, CDR2 FVKESK. The CDR3 nucleotides are TGTGCCAGCAGCCCCCGAAGGATAACAGTCGGTACGAACACTGAAGCTTTCTTT. It codes for CASSPRRITVGTNTEAFF.